This is a list of T cell receptor beta chains from one sample in a study of shared clonotypes between healthy human individuals. Sequencing used immunoSEQ multiplex PCR; TCRdb keeps in-frame clones, though not all of them. The sample yields hundreds of thousands of clones, about 97% seen once. The sequencing sample was made of naive CD8+ T cells sorted from blood. The receptors come from a man aged 25 to 40 in good health. Each CDR3 is given with its conserved first and last residue. D genes are given only for firm matches. Size tells how often a clone was seen (once, few, many) or the class of an expanded clone, and some rows leave it out.

.	TRBV7-9	TRBJ2-7	.	CASSGPQIGQYF	TGTGCCAGCAGCGGACCGCAAATAGGGCAGTACTTC
once	TRBV28	TRBJ2-7	TRBD2	CASRYLAGGGDYEQYF	TGTGCCAGCAGATATCTAGCGGGAGGAGGGGATTACGAGCAGTACTTC
.	TRBV6-5	TRBJ2-5	.	CASSPGQRAETQYF	TGTGCCAGCAGTCCCGGACAACGCGCGGAGACCCAGTACTTC
.	TRBV7-2	TRBJ2-7	.	CASSLTRVYEQYF	TGTGCCAGCAGCCTCACCAGGGTGTACGAGCAGTACTTC
.	TRBV2	TRBJ2-7	.	CASSEMALTYEQYF	TGTGCCAGCAGTGAAATGGCTCTTACCTACGAGCAGTACTTC
.	TRBV2	TRBJ2-7	.	CASSALRVAAGYEQYF	TGTGCCAGCAGTGCCCTCCGCGTGGCCGCAGGGTACGAGCAGTACTTC
.	TRBV19	TRBJ2-1	TRBD2	CASSIPPGLADKNNEQFF	TGTGCCAGTAGTATCCCTCCTGGACTAGCGGATAAGAACAATGAGCAGTTCTTC
.	TRBV7-6	TRBJ2-7	TRBD2	CASSFGGSSYEQYF	TGTGCCAGCAGCTTTGGCGGGAGCTCCTACGAGCAGTACTTC
.	TRBV27	TRBJ2-7	TRBD2	CASSLSGIREQYF	TGTGCCAGCAGTTTAAGCGGGATACGAGAGCAGTACTTC
.	TRBV10-3	TRBJ2-7	.	CAISPTDIYEQYF	TGTGCCATCAGCCCGACAGATATCTACGAGCAGTACTTC
.	TRBV5-6	TRBJ1-1	.	CASSLAAGGSNTEAFF	TGTGCCAGCAGCTTGGCGGCCGGCGGGAGTAACACTGAAGCTTTCTTT
.	TRBV28	TRBJ2-7	TRBD1	CASGTAAYEQYF	TGTGCCAGCGGGACAGCGGCCTACGAGCAGTACTTC
.	TRBV28	TRBJ2-2	TRBD2	CASRPGGSITGELFF	TGTGCCAGCAGGCCAGGCGGGAGTATCACCGGGGAGCTGTTTTTT
.	TRBV6-5	TRBJ2-2	.	CASQSTGELFF	TGTGCCAGCCAGTCCACCGGGGAGCTGTTTTTT
few	TRBV14	TRBJ2-7	TRBD1	CASSRDRGPYEQYF	TGTGCCAGCAGCCGGGACAGGGGGCCCTACGAGCAGTACTTC
.	TRBV7-6	TRBJ2-1	TRBD2	CASSLGLAGDNEQFF	TGTGCCAGCAGCTTAGGTCTAGCGGGAGACAATGAGCAGTTCTTC
.	TRBV6-1	TRBJ2-7	TRBD2	CASMRLAGGLYEQYF	TGTGCCAGTATGAGACTAGCGGGAGGGCTCTACGAGCAGTACTTC
.	TRBV2	TRBJ2-1	.	CASRGSYNEQFF	TGTGCCAGCCGTGGGTCCTACAATGAGCAGTTCTTC
.	TRBV7-8	TRBJ2-7	TRBD2	CASSLRAISGRSHEQYF	TGTGCCAGCAGCTTACGGGCGATTAGCGGGAGATCCCACGAGCAGTACTTC
.	TRBV5-1	TRBJ2-3	TRBD1	CASSPTGATDTQYF	TGCGCCAGCAGTCCTACAGGGGCCACAGATACGCAGTATTTT
once	TRBV19	TRBJ2-7	TRBD2	CASSSLVTRSGRANYYEQYF	TGTGCCAGTAGTTCCCTTGTTACGCGTAGCGGGAGGGCAAACTACTACGAGCAGTACTTC
.	TRBV7-9	TRBJ2-7	TRBD1	CASSFIAATGGYEQYF	TGTGCCAGCAGCTTTATTGCTGCGACAGGGGGCTACGAGCAGTACTTC